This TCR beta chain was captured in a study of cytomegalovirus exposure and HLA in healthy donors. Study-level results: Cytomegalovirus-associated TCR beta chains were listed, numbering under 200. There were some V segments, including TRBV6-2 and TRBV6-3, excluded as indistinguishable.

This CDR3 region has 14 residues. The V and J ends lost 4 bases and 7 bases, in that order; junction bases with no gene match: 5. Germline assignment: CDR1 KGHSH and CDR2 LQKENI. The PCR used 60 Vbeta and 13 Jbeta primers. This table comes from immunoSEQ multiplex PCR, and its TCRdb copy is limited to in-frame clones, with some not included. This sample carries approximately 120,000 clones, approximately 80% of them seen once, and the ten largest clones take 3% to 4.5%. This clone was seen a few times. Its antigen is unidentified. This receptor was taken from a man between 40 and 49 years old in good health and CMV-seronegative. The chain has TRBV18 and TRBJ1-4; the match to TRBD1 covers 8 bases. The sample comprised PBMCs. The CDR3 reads CASSLATGVEKLFF. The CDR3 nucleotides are TGTGCCAGCTCACTCGCGACAGGGGTTGAAAAACTGTTTTTT.